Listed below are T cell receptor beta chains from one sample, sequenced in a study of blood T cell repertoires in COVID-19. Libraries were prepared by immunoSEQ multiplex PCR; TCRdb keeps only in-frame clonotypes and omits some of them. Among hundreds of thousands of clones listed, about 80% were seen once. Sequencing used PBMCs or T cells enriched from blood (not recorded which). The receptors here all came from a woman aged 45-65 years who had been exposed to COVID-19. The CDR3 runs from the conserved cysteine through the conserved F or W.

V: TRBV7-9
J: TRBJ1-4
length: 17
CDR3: CASSPPPQGAHNEKLFF

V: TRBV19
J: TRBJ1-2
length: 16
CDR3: CASSPGTGSPTYGYTF

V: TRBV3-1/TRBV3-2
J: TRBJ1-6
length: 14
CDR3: CASSPVGGPSPLHF

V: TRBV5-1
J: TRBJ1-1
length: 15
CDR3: CASRPSVKGGTEAFF

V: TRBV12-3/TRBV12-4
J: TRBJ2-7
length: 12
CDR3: CASSLSGYEQYF

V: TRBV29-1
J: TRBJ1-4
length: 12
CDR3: CSAGRGHEKLFF

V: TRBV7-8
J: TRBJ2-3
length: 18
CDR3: CASSFVTGGATGTDTQYF

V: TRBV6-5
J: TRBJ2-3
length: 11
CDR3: CASTQEDTQYF

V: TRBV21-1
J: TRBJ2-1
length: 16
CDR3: CASSKVQGCYLYEQFF

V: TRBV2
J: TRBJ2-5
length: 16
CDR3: CASIWSTARQLKTQYF

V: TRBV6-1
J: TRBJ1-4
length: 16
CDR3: CASSEVFGDSNEKLFF

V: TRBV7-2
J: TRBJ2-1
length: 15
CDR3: CASSLVRGAYNEQFF

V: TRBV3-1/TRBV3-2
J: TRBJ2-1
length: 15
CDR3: CASSQVGTSNNEQFF

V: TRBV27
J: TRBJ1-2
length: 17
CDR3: CASRRETGGEIFDGYTF

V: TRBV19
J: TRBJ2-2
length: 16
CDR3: CASSILTGGSTGELFF

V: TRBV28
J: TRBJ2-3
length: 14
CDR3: CASSSGQGTDTQYF

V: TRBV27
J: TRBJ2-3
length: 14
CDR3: CASKGGAGTDTQYF

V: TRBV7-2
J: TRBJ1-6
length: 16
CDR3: CASSSTVSGFNSPLHF

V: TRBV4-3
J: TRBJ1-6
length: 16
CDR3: CASSQDGSRGNSPLHF

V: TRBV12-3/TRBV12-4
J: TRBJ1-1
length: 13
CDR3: CASSLTGGSEAFF

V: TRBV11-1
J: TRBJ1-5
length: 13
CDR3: CASSFDRGQPQHF

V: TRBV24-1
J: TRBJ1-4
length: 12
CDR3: CATSDYGGKLFF

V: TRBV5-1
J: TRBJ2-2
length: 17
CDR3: CASSPQPGTGATGELFF

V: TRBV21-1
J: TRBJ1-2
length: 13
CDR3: CASSKRGLESYTF

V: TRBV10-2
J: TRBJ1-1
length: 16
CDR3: CASLQGALVGNTEAFF

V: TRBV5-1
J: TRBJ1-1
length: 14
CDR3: CASSKTVMDTEAFF

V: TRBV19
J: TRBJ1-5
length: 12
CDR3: CASNHNHQPQHF

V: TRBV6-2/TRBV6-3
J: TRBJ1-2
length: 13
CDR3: CASSLQTGHGYTF

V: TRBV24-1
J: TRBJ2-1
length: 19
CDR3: CATSVKRWLAGGPYNEQFF

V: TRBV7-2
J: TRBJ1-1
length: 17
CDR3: CASSLEGRGRIGTEAFF

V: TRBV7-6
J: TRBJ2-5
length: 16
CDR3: CASSLGHGGREETQYF

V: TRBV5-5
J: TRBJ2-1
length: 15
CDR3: CASSLSGGPYNEQFF

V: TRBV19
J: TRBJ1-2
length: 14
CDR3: CASSAGEGIYGYTF

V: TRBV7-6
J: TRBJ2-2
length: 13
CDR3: CASGQENTGELFF

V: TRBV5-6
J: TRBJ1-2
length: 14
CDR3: CASSLAGKDYGYTF

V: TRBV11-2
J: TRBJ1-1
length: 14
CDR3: CASSTIKDRGRAFF

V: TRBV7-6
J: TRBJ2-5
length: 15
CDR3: CASSLVASGVETQYF

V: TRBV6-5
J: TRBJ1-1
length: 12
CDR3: CASSIGSTEAFF

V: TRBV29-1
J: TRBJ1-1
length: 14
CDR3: CSALSGQGSTEAFF

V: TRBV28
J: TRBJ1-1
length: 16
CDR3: CASSSRLRGVGTEAFF